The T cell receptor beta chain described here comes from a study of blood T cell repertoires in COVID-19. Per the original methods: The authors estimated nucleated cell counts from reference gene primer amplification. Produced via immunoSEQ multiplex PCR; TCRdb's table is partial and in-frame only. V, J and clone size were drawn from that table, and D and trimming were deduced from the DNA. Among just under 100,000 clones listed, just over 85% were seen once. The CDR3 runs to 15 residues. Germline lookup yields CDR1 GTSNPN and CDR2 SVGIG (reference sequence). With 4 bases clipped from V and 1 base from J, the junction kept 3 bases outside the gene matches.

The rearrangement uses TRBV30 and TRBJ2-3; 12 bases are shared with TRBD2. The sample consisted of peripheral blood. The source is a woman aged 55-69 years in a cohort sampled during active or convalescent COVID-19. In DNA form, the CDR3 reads TGTGCCTGGAAATGGACTAGCGGGGGCACAGATACGCAGTATTTT. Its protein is CAWKWTSGGTDTQYF.